A single sample is the source of the 27 T cell receptor beta chains below, sequenced in a study of T cell repertoires in cytomegalovirus infection. These receptors' antigens are unknown. MiXCR was run by TCRdb on the reads, yielding one entry per CDR3 protein. The top ten clones hold around an eighth of a sample with about 830,000 distinct CDR3 sequences, about 31% of them seen once. Sequenced here: cultured CD8+ T cells from PBMCs, sampled from culture after CMV antigen stimulation. The receptors originated from a human donor in good health (CMV status not recorded). Some clones in this sample may be carry-over from other donors' samples.

The chain is built from TRBV7-6 and TRBJ2-3; D is perhaps TRBD1 (8 bases). This CDR3 region has 17 residues. Germline lookup yields CDR1 SGHVS and CDR2 FNYEAQ. Trimming removed 5 bases at V and 6 bases at J, with 24 bases between. The CDR3 DNA sequence: TGTGCCAGCAGCCAGGGGGCGGGGCGATCCGGGGGGGATACGCAGTATTTT. Its translation is CASSQGAGRSGGDTQYF.

Concerning this clonotype itself: This may be a read error, as it is one base from a much larger clone. The chain employs TRBV7-8 and TRBJ2-7; 8 bases are shared with TRBD1. Germline-derived CDR1 and CDR2 are SGHVS and FQNEAQ. There are 15 residues in the CDR3. J gave up 4 bases and V 6 bases, and 11 bases lay outside the gene matches. The CDR3 nucleotides are TGTGCCAGCAGTCTGGGACAGGAAAGGAGTTACGAGCAGTACGTC. It encodes CASSLGQERSYEQYV.

V usage is TRBV7-9 and J usage is TRBJ1-5, with D perhaps matching TRBD1 (5 bases). CDR1 and CDR2 from the germline V gene are SEHNR and FQNEAQ (reference sequence). The CDR3 is 14 amino acids. V lost 4 bases and J 5 bases, leaving 12 bases between the germline ends. CDR3 sequence: CASSWTGGDQPQHF. In DNA form, the CDR3 reads TGTGCCAGCAGCTGGACGGGGGGGGATCAGCCCCAGCATTTT. Supplemented by reference TRBV7-9 and TRBJ1-5, the full variable domain reads DTGVSQNPRHKITKRGQNVTFRCDPISEHNRLYWYRQTLGQGPEFLTYFQNEAQLEKSRLLSDRFSAERPKGSFSTLEIQRTEQGDSAMYLCASSWTGGDQPQHFGDGTRLSIL.

A few counts support this clonotype. The rearrangement joins TRBV12-3 or TRBV12-4 to TRBJ2-7; 10 bases line up with TRBD1. This CDR3 contains 15 residues. V lost 2 bases to trimming and J lost 5 bases; unmatched junction nucleotides: 6. The CDR3 loop reads CASSLSDRGLHEQYV. Written as DNA, the CDR3 is TGTGCCAGCAGTTTAAGCGACAGGGGGCTGCACGAGCAGTACGTC.

On this clonotype itself: A read error may explain this, as a much larger clone is one base away. This chain joins TRBV7-2 and TRBJ1-6; D is unclear. The CDR3 extends over 16 amino acids. In germline, CDR1 is SGHTA, CDR2 FQGNSA. V lost 5 bases, J lost 6 bases, and 17 bases lay in between. The CDR3 sequence: CASSPETGPINSPLHF. The DNA for the CDR3 is TGTGCCAGCAGCCCAGAGACGGGTCCCATTAATTCACCCCTCCACTTT.

To note about this clonotype: A junction end diverges from the germline sequence, so it may reflect a read error. The chain is built from TRBV20-1 and TRBJ2-3; 8 nucleotides align to TRBD2. Germline V gene sequence: CDR1 DFQATT, CDR2 SNEGSKA (reference sequence). The CDR3 consists of 16 residues. In nucleotides, the CDR3 is TGCAGTGCTAGAAGGGCTAGCGGGTCTAGCACAGATACGCAGTGTTTT. Translating it yields CSARRASGSSTDTQCF.

The V and J genes are TRBV5-1 and TRBJ2-1, with 7 bases aligning to TRBD1. V was clipped by 3 bases and J by 2 bases; unmatched bases: 8. Germline lookup yields CDR1 SGHRS and CDR2 YFSETQ. There are 16 residues in the CDR3. The CDR3 region has the DNA TGCGCCAGCAGCTCCCCCCGGGGACAGACCTACAATGAGCAGTTCTTC. It encodes CASSSPRGQTYNEQFF.

In its sample, this clonotype was seen many times. V gene TRBV7-6 combines with J gene TRBJ1-5, with 11 positions matching TRBD1. This CDR3 is 17 amino acids long. Germline trimming cut 3 bases from V and 2 bases from J; bases unmatched to any gene: 6. The V gene's germline CDR1 is SGHVS and CDR2 FNYEAQ. DNA for the CDR3: TGTGCCAGCAGCTTGGGGACAGGGGGAATCGGCAATCAGCCCCAGCATTTT. Translated, it gives CASSLGTGGIGNQPQHF.

The sample holds a few counts of this clonotype. The chain employs TRBV27 and TRBJ1-1; maybe TRBD1 (5 bases). The V and J ends lost 2 bases and 1 base respectively, with 8 bases between them. Germline loops: CDR1 MNHEY, CDR2 SMNVEV (reference sequence). This CDR3 comprises 14 residues. CDR3 sequence reads: CASSLIGANTEAFF. For the CDR3, the DNA is TGTGCCAGCAGTTTAATCGGGGCGAACACTGAAGCTTTCTTT.

J is TRBJ1-2 and V is TRBV7-8, with 8 bases matching TRBD1. V dropped 3 bases and J dropped 4; count of bases not matched to a gene: 7. CDR1 SGHVS and CDR2 FQNEAQ come from the germline V gene. This CDR3 is 15 amino acids long. CDR3: CASSFGVQGAYGYTF. The DNA of the CDR3 is TGTGCCAGCAGCTTTGGGGTGCAGGGGGCCTATGGCTACACCTTC.

The chain carries TRBV6-4 and TRBJ2-3; 9 nucleotides line up with TRBD2. This CDR3 comprises 15 residues. V lost 4 bases, J lost 5 bases, and 7 bases stayed unmatched. Per germline, CDR1 MRHNA and CDR2 SNTAGT. CDR3 sequence (DNA): TGTGCCAGCAGTGTTGGCGGGGGGGCCGGAGATACGCAGTATTTT. Protein sequence: CASSVGGGAGDTQYF.

This clonotype has a count of ten or more. The genes are TRBV7-2 and TRBJ1-2; TRBD1 is a possible D gene (5 bases). V was clipped by 5 bases and J by 1 base, with 14 bases between them. This CDR3 spans 15 amino acids. Germline CDR1 reads SGHTA; CDR2 reads FQGNSA. This CDR3 is CASSVRDEGNYGYTF. The CDR3 DNA is TGTGCCAGCAGCGTCCGGGACGAGGGTAACTATGGCTACACCTTC.

This clonotype was detected a few times. The rearrangement uses TRBV2 and TRBJ1-4, with D unresolved. Per the germline V gene, CDR1 is SNHLY and CDR2 is FYNNEI. The V end lost 1 base, the J end lost 4 bases, and 19 bases lay between the germline ends. The CDR3 loop spans 18 amino acids. CDR3 sequence reads: CASSEDVIRARNNEKLFF. The CDR3 nucleotides read TGTGCCAGCAGTGAAGATGTGATACGGGCGCGCAATAATGAAAAACTGTTTTTT.

This clonotype was seen more than once but under ten times. This chain links TRBV24-1 with TRBJ2-5; D is perhaps TRBD2 (6 bases). CDR3 length equals 15 residues. The ends were cut back, 1 base at V and 2 bases at J, with 10 bases in the middle. Germline V lookup: CDR1 KGHDR, CDR2 SFDVKD. DNA for the CDR3: TGTGCCACCAGTGATTTTAGGGACTCGCAAGAGACCCAGTACTTC. This gives the protein CATSDFRDSQETQYF.

The chain joins TRBV24-1 to TRBJ1-2, with TRBD1 identical over 8 bases. The ends lost 4 bases at V and 2 bases at J; junction bases unmatched: 5. This CDR3 region has 15 residues. Germline V lookup: CDR1 KGHDR, CDR2 SFDVKD. The CDR3 nucleotides are TGTGCCACCAGTGACGACAGGGGCCGAAACTATGGCTACACCTTC. Translation gives CATSDDRGRNYGYTF.

This clonotype was found a few times. The chain carries TRBV10-3 and TRBJ2-3; 9 positions agree with TRBD2. The CDR3 sequence is 14 residues long. V gave up 8 bases and J gave up 2 bases; unmatched junction bases: 5. Germline V gene sequence: CDR1 ENHRY, CDR2 SYGVKD. The chain's CDR3 is CAIGLAGITDTQYF. CDR3 DNA: TGTGCCATCGGCCTAGCGGGGATCACAGATACGCAGTATTTT.

The chain has TRBV10-2 and TRBJ1-2; a possible D gene is TRBD1 (6 bases). This CDR3 comprises 13 residues. V shed 6 bases and J shed 6 bases, with 14 bases lying between them. Germline V gene sequence: CDR1 WSHSY, CDR2 SAAADI. The CDR3 nucleotides are TGCGCCAGCAGCGCCCAGGGGCTAAATGGCTACACCTTC. Translating it yields CASSAQGLNGYTF.

Ten or more counts support this clonotype. The chain is built from TRBV7-6 and TRBJ1-5; D is ambiguous. V lost 5 bases and J 5 bases, leaving 16 bases between the germline ends. The CDR3 length is 15 residues. In germline, CDR1 is SGHVS, CDR2 FNYEAQ. DNA for the CDR3: TGTGCCAGCAGCGCGACCCCTCTCTCAGATCAGCCCCAGCATTTT. The encoded protein is CASSATPLSDQPQHF.

This chain uses TRBV19 with TRBJ2-7, with 7 bases identical to TRBD1. The V gene end was trimmed by 6 bases and the J gene end by 4 bases; junction bases not matched to a gene: 9. CDR1 is LNHDA, CDR2 SQIVND, per germline (reference sequence). This CDR3 comprises 14 residues. The CDR3 here is CASRTPGTDYEQYF. The CDR3 region has the DNA TGTGCCAGTAGGACCCCCGGGACAGATTACGAGCAGTACTTC.

This sequence joins TRBV7-6 and TRBJ2-5; TRBD2 aligns across 8 bases. CDR3 size: 14 residues. V lost 5 bases to trimming and J lost 5 bases; unmatched junction nucleotides: 7. CDR1 and CDR2 (germline): SGHVS, FNYEAQ. The CDR3 DNA is TGTGCCAGCAGCCGCGGGAGGACGGGGGAGACCCAGTACTTC. Encoded protein: CASSRGRTGETQYF.

CDR3 sequence (DNA): TGTGCCAGCAGTCCTTCAGGGGACACCCAAGAGACCCAGTACTTC. As protein: CASSPSGDTQETQYF. The V and J genes are TRBV6-1 and TRBJ2-5, with D possibly matching TRBD1 (6 bases). V lost 5 bases and J 1 base, leaving 14 bases between the germline ends. The CDR3 covers 15 residues. Germline V gene sequence: CDR1 MNHNS, CDR2 SASEGT.

This clonotype was detected only a few times. The CDR3 spells CASIALQEGYQPQHF. In DNA form, the CDR3 reads TGTGCCAGCATAGCCCTACAGGAGGGGTATCAGCCCCAGCATTTT. The chain couples TRBV6-2 or TRBV6-3 to TRBJ1-5; tentatively, D is TRBD1 (5 bases). The CDR3 has 15 residues. V lost 7 bases and J lost 5, with 18 bases in between. CDR1 and CDR2 (germline): MNHEY, SVGEGT.

This rearrangement joins TRBV5-1 to TRBJ1-2; no clear D. Germline assignment: CDR1 SGHRS and CDR2 YFSETQ. V shed 5 bases and J shed 4 bases, with 12 bases lying between them. This CDR3 is built from 13 residues. The CDR3 coding sequence is TGCGCCAGCAGTATGGTCGGTGGCTATGGCTACACCTTC. It is translated as CASSMVGGYGYTF. Combining the CDR3 with reference TRBV5-1 and TRBJ1-2 gives the whole variable domain KAGVTQTPRYLIKTRGQQVTLSCSPISGHRSVSWYQQTPGQGLQFLFEYFSETQRNKGNFPGRFSGRQFSNSRSEMNVSTLELGDSALYLCASSMVGGYGYTFGSGTRLTVV.

This clonotype was counted only a few times. The chain recombines TRBV20-1 with TRBJ2-1; D is ambiguous. Deletions cut 2 bases from V and 2 bases from J, with 7 bases between. Germline V lookup: CDR1 DFQATT, CDR2 SNEGSKA (reference sequence). This CDR3 contains 13 residues. CDR3 amino acids: CSARPITYNEQFF. The CDR3 coding sequence is TGCAGTGCTAGACCCATCACCTACAATGAGCAGTTCTTC.

The genes are TRBV7-2 and TRBJ2-1; 9 positions agree with TRBD1. The CDR3 runs to 15 residues. Germline loops: CDR1 SGHTA, CDR2 FQGNSA. V lost 3 bases, J lost 3 bases, and 3 bases stayed unmatched. Here the CDR3 reads CASSLEDRGYNEQFF. The CDR3, as DNA: TGTGCCAGCAGCTTGGAGGACAGGGGCTACAATGAGCAGTTCTTC.

This clonotype was detected many times. CDR3 nucleotide sequence: TGTGCCAGCAGCTGGGACAGGAAGATTAGGAACACTGAAGCTTTCTTT. Protein sequence: CASSWDRKIRNTEAFF. The V and J genes are TRBV7-2 and TRBJ1-1; 8 nucleotides match TRBD1. The CDR3 runs to 16 residues. The V segment lost 4 bases and the J segment 1 base; nucleotides outside the gene matches: 8. Germline CDR1 SGHTA, CDR2 FQGNSA.

There are a few counts of this clonotype. The chain links TRBV4-1 to TRBJ2-1, with 11 bases identical to TRBD2. Germline CDR1 and CDR2: MGHRA and YSYEKL. This CDR3 contains 16 residues. The V gene end was trimmed by 3 bases and the J gene end by 8 bases; junction bases not matched to a gene: 9. The DNA for the CDR3 is TGCGCCAGCAGCCAGAATAGCGGGGGGGTTCAAGATGAGCAGTTCTTC. It translates to CASSQNSGGVQDEQFF.